Shown below are 15 T cell receptor beta chains from a single sample sequenced in a study of blood T cell repertoires in COVID-19. The protocol was immunoSEQ multiplex PCR, while the TCRdb copy is restricted to in-frame clones and leaves out a portion. The sample includes approximately 220,000 clones, roughly 89% of them seen just once. Input material: PBMCs or T cells enriched from blood (not recorded which). These receptors all stem from a woman between 40 and 55 years old who had recovered from COVID-19.

DNA of the CDR3: TGTGCCAGCAGTGAGTCTAGACGCGAGCAGTACGTC. Residues: CASSESRREQYV. The rearrangement links TRBV2 to TRBJ2-7; D is ambiguous. Trimming shortened V by 3 bases and J by 6 bases, and 9 bases separated the two germline ends. CDR1 is SNHLY, CDR2 FYNNEI, per germline. The CDR3 spans 12 residues.

This clone came up once. The chain carries TRBV19 and TRBJ1-1; 7 positions agree with TRBD1. This CDR3 is built from 17 residues. Germline V gene data show CDR1 as LNHDA and CDR2 as SQIVND (reference sequence). V lost 1 base and J lost 1; bases outside the gene matches: 9. CDR3 sequence (DNA): TGTGCCAGTAGTATAGGAGGAAGGGGGCTTCCGAACACTGAAGCTTTCTTT. Translation: CASSIGGRGLPNTEAFF.

The J gene is TRBJ1-1, the V gene TRBV2; D is ambiguous. Germline CDR1 is SNHLY and CDR2 is FYNNEI. The CDR3 length is 15 residues. The V end was cut by 6 bases, the J end by 1 base, with 15 bases between. The CDR3 DNA reads as TGTGCCAGCAGGGCCCTGGCGGGTACGAACACTGAAGCTTTCTTT. Translated: CASRALAGTNTEAFF.

This clone was found once. The chain combines TRBV9 with TRBJ2-1, with 8 nucleotides matching TRBD2. The ends lost 4 bases at V and 3 bases at J; junction bases unmatched: 9. The CDR3 contains 16 residues. The germline CDR1 and CDR2 sequences are SGDLS and YYNGEE. The CDR3 DNA reads TGTGCCAGCAGCCTCTCCGGGGGGGCGAACTACAATGAGCAGTTCTTC. This gives the protein CASSLSGGANYNEQFF.

The V and J genes are TRBV28 and TRBJ2-1, with 8 nucleotides matching TRBD2. The CDR3 loop spans 13 amino acids. Germline V gene lookup returns CDR1 MDHEN and CDR2 SYDVKM. Germline trimming cut 6 bases from V and 13 bases from J; bases unmatched to any gene: 11. The DNA for the CDR3 is TGTGCCAGCAGCATGAGCGGGAGCTCTATCCAGTTCTTC. It is translated as CASSMSGSSIQFF.

V usage is TRBV2 and J usage is TRBJ2-1; 7 nucleotides match TRBD1. Germline V gives CDR1 SNHLY, CDR2 FYNNEI. The CDR3 contains 16 residues. V shed 6 bases and J 2 bases; nucleotides not matched to a gene: 10. The CDR3 DNA reads as TGTGCCAGCAGAGTTCTGAGGGACAGTGCCTACAATGAGCAGTTCTTC. Encoded protein: CASRVLRDSAYNEQFF.

V usage is TRBV18 and J usage is TRBJ1-4; no firm D call. The CDR3 has 15 residues. Trimming left V 3 bases short and J 4 bases short, with 12 bases between. Germline-derived CDR1 and CDR2 are KGHSH and LQKENI. The CDR3 spells CASSPVGPYNEKLFF. The CDR3 nucleotides read TGTGCCAGCTCACCTGTCGGTCCTTATAATGAAAAACTGTTTTTT.

The chain has TRBV29-1 and TRBJ2-1; the match to TRBD2 covers 8 bases. J gave up 6 bases and V 1 base, and 8 bases lay outside the gene matches. The CDR3 consists of 15 residues. Germline CDR1 SQVTM, CDR2 ANQGSEA. CDR3 region: CSVEAHQREINEQFF. CDR3 nucleotide sequence: TGCAGCGTTGAAGCCCACCAGCGGGAGATCAATGAGCAGTTCTTC.

This chain connects TRBV9 to TRBJ1-2; D uncertain. The CDR3 consists of 13 residues. Germline CDR1 SGDLS, CDR2 YYNGEE. Trimming removed 3 bases from V and 2 bases from J, with 8 bases in between. The CDR3 region has the DNA TGTGCCAGCAGCGGTCCCTTAAACTATGGCTACACCTTC. Translated: CASSGPLNYGYTF.

This clone appeared many times. The chain combines TRBV7-9 with TRBJ1-1; D unresolved. CDR1 is SEHNR, CDR2 FQNEAQ, per germline (reference sequence). V was shortened by 5 bases and J by 11 bases, with 15 bases between the two germline ends. CDR3 length equals 12 residues. The CDR3 here is CASSPVGPAAFF. Written as DNA, the CDR3 is TGTGCCAGCAGCCCCGTGGGCCCCGCCGCTTTCTTT.

The chain is built from TRBV5-5 and TRBJ2-7, with D perhaps matching TRBD1 (5 bases). This CDR3 is 14 amino acids long. CDR1 is SGHKS, CDR2 YYEKEE, per germline (reference sequence). V was trimmed by 7 bases and J by 2 bases, leaving 16 bases between them. CDR3 sequence reads: CASGLAAGTYEQYV. CDR3 nucleotide sequence: TGTGCCAGCGGTCTTGCGGCAGGGACCTACGAGCAGTACGTC.

The table lists this clone with many counts. The chain couples TRBV19 to TRBJ2-7, with 8 bases aligning to TRBD2. Germline CDR1 and CDR2: LNHDA and SQIVND (reference sequence). There are 15 residues in the CDR3. Unmatched junction bases numbered 12, after V lost 11 bases and J lost 0 bases. The CDR3, as DNA: TGTGCCCTTTCCTGGCGGGAGGCTCGCTCCTACGAGCAGTACGTC. It translates to CALSWREARSYEQYV.

This clone appeared a few times. The chain couples TRBV12-5 to TRBJ2-1; D is unclear. V lost 5 bases, J lost 0 bases, and 11 bases lay in between. Germline-derived CDR1 and CDR2 are LGHNT and FRNRAP. The CDR3 extends over 15 amino acids. The CDR3 reads CASGHSPSSYNEQFF. The DNA of the CDR3 is TGTGCTAGTGGTCACTCACCTAGCTCCTACAATGAGCAGTTCTTC.

The rearrangement links TRBV30 to TRBJ1-6; 7 bases agree with TRBD1. With V trimmed by 3 bases and J by 7 bases, 6 bases remained unmatched. The germline CDR1 and CDR2 sequences are GTSNPN and SVGIG (reference sequence). The CDR3 runs 14 residues. For the CDR3, the DNA is TGTGCCTGGAGAAAAAGACAGGGAAATTCACCCCTCCACTTT. This encodes CAWRKRQGNSPLHF.

The chain carries TRBV4-1 and TRBJ2-3; maybe TRBD1 (5 bases). This CDR3 region has 16 residues. CDR1 and CDR2 (germline): MGHRA, YSYEKL. Deletions cut 0 bases from V and 4 bases from J, with 14 bases between. The CDR3 reads CASSQDARGRSDTQYF. For the CDR3, the DNA is TGCGCCAGCAGCCAAGATGCAAGGGGAAGGTCAGATACGCAGTATTTT.